This T cell receptor beta chain was identified in a study of intratumoral heterogeneity in liver cancer. Study context: With a median age of about 58 years, most patients were men.

With regard to this clone: Its antigen is as yet unknown.

Multiple geographically separated regions of the hepatocellular carcinoma nodule were sampled separately. All patients had early-stage hepatocellular carcinoma and were untreated before surgical resection. The method was immunoSEQ multiplex PCR; TCRdb's version includes in-frame clones alone and lacks a portion of them. Of a few thousand clones in the sample, about two thirds were seen once. Trimming took 3 bases from V and 5 from J, leaving 4 bases between them. In germline, CDR1 is MNHEY, CDR2 SMNVEV (reference sequence). The CDR3 length is 12 residues. General observations from the study: Tumor region a had significantly more unique T-cell expansions than region b.

The clonotype was recovered from a woman in her seventies with hepatocellular carcinoma. The chain recombines TRBV27 with TRBJ2-2, with D unclear. The sequencing used tumor tissue, collected before any cancer treatment. The CDR3 DNA reads TGTGCCAGCAGTTTTTCAACCGGGGAGCTGTTTTTT. As protein: CASSFSTGELFF.